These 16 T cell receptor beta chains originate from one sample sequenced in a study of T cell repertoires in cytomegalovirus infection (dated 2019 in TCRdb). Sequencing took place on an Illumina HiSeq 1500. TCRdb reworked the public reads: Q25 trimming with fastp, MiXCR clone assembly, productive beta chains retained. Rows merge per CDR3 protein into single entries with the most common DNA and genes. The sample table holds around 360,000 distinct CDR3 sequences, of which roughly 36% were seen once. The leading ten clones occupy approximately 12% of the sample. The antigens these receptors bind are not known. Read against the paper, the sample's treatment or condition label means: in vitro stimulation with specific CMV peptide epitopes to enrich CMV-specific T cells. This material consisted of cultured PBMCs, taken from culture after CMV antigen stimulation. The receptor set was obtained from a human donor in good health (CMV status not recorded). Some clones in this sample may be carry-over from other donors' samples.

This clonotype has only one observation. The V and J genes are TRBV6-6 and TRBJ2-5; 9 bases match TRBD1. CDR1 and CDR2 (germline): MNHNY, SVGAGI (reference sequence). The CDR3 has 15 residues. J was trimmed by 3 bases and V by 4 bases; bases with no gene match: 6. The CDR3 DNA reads TGTGCCAGCAGTTGGGGGACAGGGCGAAAAGAGACCCAGTACTTC. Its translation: CASSWGTGRKETQYF.

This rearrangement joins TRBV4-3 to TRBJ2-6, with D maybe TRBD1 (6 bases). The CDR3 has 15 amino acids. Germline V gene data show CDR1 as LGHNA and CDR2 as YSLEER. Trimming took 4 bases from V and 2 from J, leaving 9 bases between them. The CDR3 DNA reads TGCGCCAGCAGCCCAGAGGGGGCTGGGGCCAACGTCCTGACTTTC. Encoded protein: CASSPEGAGANVLTF.

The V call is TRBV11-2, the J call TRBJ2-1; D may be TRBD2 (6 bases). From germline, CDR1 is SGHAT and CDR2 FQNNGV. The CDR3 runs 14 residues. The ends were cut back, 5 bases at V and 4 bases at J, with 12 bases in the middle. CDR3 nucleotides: TGTGCCAGCAGCCCCTCGGAGGGGTACAATGAGCAGTTCTTC. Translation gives CASSPSEGYNEQFF.

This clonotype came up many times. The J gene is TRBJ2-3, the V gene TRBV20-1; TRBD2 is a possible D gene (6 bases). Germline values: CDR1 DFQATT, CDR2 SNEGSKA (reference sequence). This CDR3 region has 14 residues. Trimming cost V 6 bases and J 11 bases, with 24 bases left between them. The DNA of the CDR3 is TGCAGTGCGTCTGGTTTGAGGGAGGAGGTTAAGCAGTATTTT. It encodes CSASGLREEVKQYF.

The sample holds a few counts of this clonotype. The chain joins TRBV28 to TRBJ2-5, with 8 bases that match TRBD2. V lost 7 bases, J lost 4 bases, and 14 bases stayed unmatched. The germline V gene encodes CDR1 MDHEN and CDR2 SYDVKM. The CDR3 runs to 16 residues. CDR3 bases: TGTGCCAGCAACCCCATCGGGCGGCTAGCGGGAGAGACCCAGTACTTC. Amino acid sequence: CASNPIGRLAGETQYF.

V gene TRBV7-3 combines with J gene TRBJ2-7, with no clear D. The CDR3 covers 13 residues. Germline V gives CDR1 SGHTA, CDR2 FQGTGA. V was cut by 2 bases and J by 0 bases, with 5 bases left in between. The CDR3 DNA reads TGTGCCAGCAGCTTACCCTTCTCCTACGAGCAGTACTTC. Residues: CASSLPFSYEQYF. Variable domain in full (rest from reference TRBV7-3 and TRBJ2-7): GAGVSQTPSNKVTEKGKYVELRCDPISGHTALYWYRQSLGQGPEFLIYFQGTGAADDSGLPNDRFFAVRPEGSVSTLKIQRTERGDSAVYLCASSLPFSYEQYFGPGTRLTVT.

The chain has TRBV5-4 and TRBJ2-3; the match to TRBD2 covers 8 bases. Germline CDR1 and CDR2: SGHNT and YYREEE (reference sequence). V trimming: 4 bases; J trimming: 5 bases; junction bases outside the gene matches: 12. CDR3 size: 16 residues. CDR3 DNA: TGTGCCAGCAGCCTCCTTCGGGGGGGAGAGGGAGATACGCAGTATTTT. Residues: CASSLLRGGEGDTQYF.

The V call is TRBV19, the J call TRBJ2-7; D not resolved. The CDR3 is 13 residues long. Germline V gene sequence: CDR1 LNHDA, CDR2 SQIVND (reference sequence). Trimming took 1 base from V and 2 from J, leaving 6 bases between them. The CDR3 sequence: CASSIGPTYEQYV. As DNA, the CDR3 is TGTGCCAGTAGTATAGGACCCACCTACGAGCAGTACGTC.

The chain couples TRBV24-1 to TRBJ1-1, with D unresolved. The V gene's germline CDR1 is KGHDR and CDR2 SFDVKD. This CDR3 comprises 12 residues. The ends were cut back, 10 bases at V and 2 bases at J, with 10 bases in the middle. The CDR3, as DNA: TGTGCCACGCGGGGTTCAAACACTGAAGCTTTCTTT. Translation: CATRGSNTEAFF.

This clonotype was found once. CDR3 sequence reads: CASSPWGQGVSEAFF. The CDR3 bases are TGTGCCAGCAGCCCGTGGGGACAGGGCGTTTCTGAAGCTTTCTTT. The chain links TRBV7-6 to TRBJ1-1, with 9 bases fitting TRBD1. Losses at the gene ends were 5 bases for V and 6 bases for J; bases not matched to a gene: 10. The CDR3 covers 15 residues. Germline V gene data show CDR1 as SGHVS and CDR2 as FNYEAQ.

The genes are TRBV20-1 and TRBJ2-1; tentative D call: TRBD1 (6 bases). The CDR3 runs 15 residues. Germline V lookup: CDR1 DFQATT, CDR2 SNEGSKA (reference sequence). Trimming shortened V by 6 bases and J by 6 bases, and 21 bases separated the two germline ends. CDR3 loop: CSAPPRDRLINEQFF. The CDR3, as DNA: TGCAGTGCGCCCCCGCGCGACAGGTTGATCAATGAGCAGTTCTTC.

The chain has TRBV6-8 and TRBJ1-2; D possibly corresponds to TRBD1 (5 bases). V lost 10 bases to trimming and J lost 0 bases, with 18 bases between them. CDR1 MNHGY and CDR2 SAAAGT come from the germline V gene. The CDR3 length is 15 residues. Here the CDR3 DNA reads TGTGCCAACAGACGGACACTTGAAGCTAACTATGGCTACACCTTC. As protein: CANRRTLEANYGYTF.

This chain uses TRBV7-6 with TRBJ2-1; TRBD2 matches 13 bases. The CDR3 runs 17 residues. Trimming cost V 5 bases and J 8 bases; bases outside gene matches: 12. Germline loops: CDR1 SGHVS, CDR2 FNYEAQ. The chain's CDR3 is CASSPQTSGRYGDEQFF. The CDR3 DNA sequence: TGTGCCAGCAGCCCCCAGACTAGCGGGAGGTATGGCGATGAGCAGTTCTTC.

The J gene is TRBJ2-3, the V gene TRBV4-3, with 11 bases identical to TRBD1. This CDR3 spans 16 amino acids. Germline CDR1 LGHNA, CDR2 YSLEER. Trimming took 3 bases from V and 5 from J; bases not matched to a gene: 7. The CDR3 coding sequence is TGCGCCAGCAGCCAGGGGGACAGGGGGTATGAAGATACGCAGTATTTT. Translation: CASSQGDRGYEDTQYF.

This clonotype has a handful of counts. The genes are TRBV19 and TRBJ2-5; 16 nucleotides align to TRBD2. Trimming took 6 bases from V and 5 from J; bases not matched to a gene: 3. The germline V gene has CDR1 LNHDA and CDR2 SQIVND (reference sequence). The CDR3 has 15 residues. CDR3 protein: CASSGTSGGVETQYF. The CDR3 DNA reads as TGTGCCAGTAGCGGGACTAGCGGGGGGGTTGAGACCCAGTACTTC.

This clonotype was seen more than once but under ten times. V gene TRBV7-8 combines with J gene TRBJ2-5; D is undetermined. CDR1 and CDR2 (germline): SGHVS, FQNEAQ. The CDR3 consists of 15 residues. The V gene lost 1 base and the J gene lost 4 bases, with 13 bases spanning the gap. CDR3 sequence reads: CASSLESLSGETQYF. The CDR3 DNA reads TGTGCCAGCAGCTTAGAGAGCTTGTCGGGAGAGACCCAGTACTTC.